This is a list of T cell receptor beta chains from one sample in a study of blood T cell repertoires in COVID-19. Clones were sequenced by immunoSEQ multiplex PCR, and TCRdb holds only the in-frame ones, with some missing. The repertoire holds roughly 70,000 clones, roughly 74% seen once, with 15% to 19% in the top ten. The sequenced sample consisted of peripheral blood. The origin of the receptors is a human donor in a cohort sampled during active COVID-19. Both conserved end residues are part of each CDR3. Fields, in order: V gene, clone size, J gene, CDR3 protein. Clone size is shown for a subset of rows, as once, few, many or a class of expanded clone.

v_call: TRBV30; clone_size: .; j_call: TRBJ1-5; cdr3_aa: CAWSITRQGSNQPQHF
v_call: TRBV11-3; clone_size: once; j_call: TRBJ1-1; cdr3_aa: CASSVRVNTEAFF
v_call: TRBV20-1; clone_size: few; j_call: TRBJ1-5; cdr3_aa: CSASPGQGLNQPQHF
v_call: TRBV18; clone_size: .; j_call: TRBJ1-2; cdr3_aa: CASSPGTGELWGYTF
v_call: TRBV4-3; clone_size: .; j_call: TRBJ1-5; cdr3_aa: CASSQEDSSNQPQHF
v_call: TRBV10-3; clone_size: few; j_call: TRBJ1-4; cdr3_aa: CAIRGQSSEKLFF
v_call: TRBV13; clone_size: few; j_call: TRBJ2-1; cdr3_aa: CASSSGRAGFGEQFF
v_call: TRBV29-1; clone_size: .; j_call: TRBJ2-7; cdr3_aa: CSVRRYEQYF
v_call: TRBV20-1; clone_size: few; j_call: TRBJ2-1; cdr3_aa: CSASLAREQFF
v_call: TRBV11-1; clone_size: .; j_call: TRBJ2-7; cdr3_aa: CASSFGQGLEQYF
v_call: TRBV4-1; clone_size: .; j_call: TRBJ1-1; cdr3_aa: CASSHPSTGGVTEAFF
v_call: TRBV18; clone_size: few; j_call: TRBJ2-2; cdr3_aa: CASAPRASPGLAGPGELFF
v_call: TRBV18; clone_size: .; j_call: TRBJ1-6; cdr3_aa: CASSPPAGGDSPLHF
v_call: TRBV5-4; clone_size: once; j_call: TRBJ2-3; cdr3_aa: CASSSNARVDTQYF
v_call: TRBV19; clone_size: .; j_call: TRBJ2-3; cdr3_aa: CASSHDGRATDTQYF
v_call: TRBV5-6; clone_size: .; j_call: TRBJ2-7; cdr3_aa: CASSFSGRAGYEQYF
v_call: TRBV10-1; clone_size: few; j_call: TRBJ2-7; cdr3_aa: CASSESGGSYEQYF
v_call: TRBV11-2; clone_size: .; j_call: TRBJ2-2; cdr3_aa: CASSLGAGLGGELFF
v_call: TRBV7-6; clone_size: .; j_call: TRBJ1-3; cdr3_aa: CASSASSQGGGNTIYF
v_call: TRBV11-1; clone_size: .; j_call: TRBJ2-5; cdr3_aa: CASSLETGPGETQYF
v_call: TRBV29-1; clone_size: .; j_call: TRBJ2-7; cdr3_aa: CSVRAGATYEQYF
v_call: TRBV10-2; clone_size: .; j_call: TRBJ2-1; cdr3_aa: CASSALAGGNNEQFF
v_call: TRBV3-1/TRBV3-2; clone_size: .; j_call: TRBJ2-7; cdr3_aa: CASSQLIGAGGFEQYF
v_call: TRBV28; clone_size: .; j_call: TRBJ1-2; cdr3_aa: CASSLFASKMYGYTF
v_call: TRBV4-3; clone_size: .; j_call: TRBJ2-7; cdr3_aa: CASSQESGGLKYEQYF
v_call: TRBV12-3/TRBV12-4; clone_size: .; j_call: TRBJ2-7; cdr3_aa: CASSLEWGQKYF
v_call: TRBV10-3; clone_size: .; j_call: TRBJ2-7; cdr3_aa: CAIRPGLDTYEQYF
v_call: TRBV15; clone_size: .; j_call: TRBJ1-1; cdr3_aa: CATSREAGANTEAFF
v_call: TRBV6-5; clone_size: .; j_call: TRBJ2-7; cdr3_aa: CASSYTRSSYEQYF
v_call: TRBV18; clone_size: .; j_call: TRBJ2-1; cdr3_aa: CASSPFESDNEQFF
v_call: TRBV19; clone_size: .; j_call: TRBJ1-4; cdr3_aa: CASSTGGSREKLFF
v_call: TRBV3-1/TRBV3-2; clone_size: once; j_call: TRBJ1-6; cdr3_aa: CASSQGQGNSPLHF
v_call: TRBV5-4; clone_size: once; j_call: TRBJ2-4; cdr3_aa: CASSAAGTSGLQYF
v_call: TRBV7-8; clone_size: .; j_call: TRBJ1-1; cdr3_aa: CASSLDGGPMNTEAFF
v_call: TRBV11-1; clone_size: .; j_call: TRBJ2-7; cdr3_aa: CASSLQGGSYEQYF
v_call: TRBV27; clone_size: .; j_call: TRBJ2-7; cdr3_aa: CASSFEAGAGYEQYF
v_call: TRBV5-4; clone_size: .; j_call: TRBJ2-3; cdr3_aa: CASSRSGTSTDTQYF
v_call: TRBV11-2; clone_size: .; j_call: TRBJ2-5; cdr3_aa: CASSRFGLAGGPSQETQYF
v_call: TRBV10-2; clone_size: .; j_call: TRBJ2-3; cdr3_aa: CASSALTSGRGDTQYF
v_call: TRBV3-1/TRBV3-2; clone_size: .; j_call: TRBJ2-2; cdr3_aa: CASSQGGLPTGELFF
v_call: TRBV4-2; clone_size: .; j_call: TRBJ2-4; cdr3_aa: CASSLNRAFTKNIQYF
v_call: TRBV15; clone_size: .; j_call: TRBJ2-7; cdr3_aa: CATSRDRVHEQYF
v_call: TRBV6-5; clone_size: few; j_call: TRBJ2-6; cdr3_aa: CASSSEGVGANVLTF
v_call: TRBV27; clone_size: once; j_call: TRBJ1-2; cdr3_aa: CASRLSPSGLYGYTF
v_call: TRBV29-1; clone_size: .; j_call: TRBJ1-2; cdr3_aa: CSVEGYTF
v_call: TRBV7-9; clone_size: .; j_call: TRBJ2-3; cdr3_aa: CASSPPGLAVTDTQYF
v_call: TRBV29-1; clone_size: few; j_call: TRBJ1-3; cdr3_aa: CSVDKVGGTGRLLSGNTIYF
v_call: TRBV5-5; clone_size: .; j_call: TRBJ1-4; cdr3_aa: CASSYRSTNEKLFF
v_call: TRBV5-1; clone_size: once; j_call: TRBJ1-2; cdr3_aa: CASSLELDTNYGYTF
v_call: TRBV2; clone_size: once; j_call: TRBJ2-7; cdr3_aa: CASSGDLTRDEQYF
v_call: TRBV27; clone_size: .; j_call: TRBJ2-7; cdr3_aa: CASRATGLVREQYF
v_call: TRBV5-6; clone_size: many; j_call: TRBJ1-6; cdr3_aa: CASSLDGGANSPLHF
v_call: TRBV6-5; clone_size: .; j_call: TRBJ2-1; cdr3_aa: CASILDRGAYNEQFF
v_call: TRBV4-1; clone_size: .; j_call: TRBJ2-7; cdr3_aa: CASSQEWGDGLADLYEQYF
v_call: TRBV4-1; clone_size: .; j_call: TRBJ2-1; cdr3_aa: CASSQAVTSGRINEQFF